This T cell receptor beta chain was recovered during a study of blood T cells in healthy people across ages. As concerns this clonotype: It may be a read error: a sequence one base away is much more abundant.

Primers used in a second PCR of about 7 to 12 cycles were a sample-barcoded 5' primer and a J-beta primer mix. A single record per CDR3 protein comes from TCRdb applying MiXCR to the 5' RACE reads. The sample has fewer than 1 million distinct CDR3 sequences; approximately 44% are singletons. The sequenced material came from blood. The sequence was obtained from a man in his sixties in good health.

CDR3 sequence reads: CASSPRASGAYEQFF. The CDR3 bases are TGTGCCAGCTCACCAAGAGCTAGCGGGGCCTACGAGCAGTTCTTC. The J gene is TRBJ2-1, the V gene TRBV18; TRBD2 matches at 9 bases. CDR1 is KGHSH, CDR2 LQKENI, per germline. CDR3 size: 15 residues. The V gene end was trimmed by 2 bases and the J gene end by 10 bases; junction bases not matched to a gene: 9. Variable domain in full (rest from reference TRBV18 and TRBJ2-1): NAGVMQNPRHLVRRRGQEARLRCSPMKGHSHVYWYRQLPEEGLKFMVYLQKENIIDESGMPKERFSAEFPKEGPSILRIQQVVRGDSAAYFCASSPRASGAYEQFFGPGTRLTVL.